This TCR beta chain was sequenced during a study of cytomegalovirus exposure and HLA in healthy donors listed by TCRdb under 2017. A note on the overall study: An earlier analysis of 587 of the donors reported 276 Gb of sequence data and around 110 million unique TCR beta sequences obtained from roughly 180 million T cells. Approximately 310 gigabases of sequencing data and approximately 93 million unique TCR sequences were included in an early release covering several hundred HLA-typed donors. Among the roughly 410 genotyped donors, 75% to 90% belonged to the genetic ancestry cluster associated with self-reported Caucasian donors. The study was designed to test whether signatures of past pathogen exposure could be identified by cataloging public T cell receptors. The study used immunosequencing to profile the T cell repertoires of 666 subjects and linked those repertoires to cytomegalovirus serostatus. Along with the approximately 650-subject first cohort, a separate validation cohort of 120 different subjects was used. The study combined high-throughput TCR immunosequencing, statistical association of individual TCRs with disease status, and machine learning to predict cytomegalovirus infection status. To study patterns of TCR occurrence, a later analysis re-analyzed previously published TCR beta repertoires from around 700 donors and added high-resolution HLA genotyping. Rather than drawing on any new phenotypic data, the later analysis identified candidate immune exposures from TCR beta sequences and the way those sequences occurred across donors. In an earlier analysis of more than 550 of the donors, high-throughput TCR beta sequencing was used to judge whether each TCR beta V gene segment behaved as functional or pseudogenic. Alongside the repertoire data, information on donor age, sex, ethnicity and CMV serostatus was compiled. Genome-wide SNP genotypes for about three fifths of the 666 donors were used in a later genetic analysis, which treated that subset as a discovery cohort. Every repertoire in the discovery cohort had been generated on one and the same sequencing platform. HLA typing included class I and class II loci at four-digit resolution. The number of donors typed differed by locus, with 629-630 for A, B, C, DRB1 and DQB1, over 500 for DQA1, 600 to 610 for DPA1, and some 470 for DPB1. About 5 DR-DQ haplotypes were handled as single units for association and clustering, since linkage in the cohort was strong. Across approximately 420 genotyped donors of the cohort, an average of about 240,000 unique TCR beta nucleotide sequences per donor were sequenced, and 15% to 20% of those sequences were non-productive.

Study-wide conclusions, independent of this receptor: Cytomegalovirus status was reported to be diagnosed by the classifier with high specificity and sensitivity in both the original and validation cohorts. The presence/absence analyses assumed that sequencing depth was roughly uniform across donors, and that assumption may not be true. About 15 rarely observed V segments, including chromosome 9 orphons, were excluded from the earlier analysis of approximately 500 of the donors because counts were too low. Most CMV-associated TCR beta chains appeared to be HLA-restricted in a later analysis, and the HLA associations seemed to be driven largely by CMV exposure. Linkage disequilibrium might explain the correlated functional status among segregating V segments, but an unknown experimental factor could not be ruled out. The study listed 170 or so TCR beta chains as associated with cytomegalovirus. A further reported finding was that TCR beta sequences accurately predicted the HLA-A and HLA-B alleles for most subjects in the first cohort. For the cohort, immune exposure information was limited to CMV serostatus. In vitro tests confirmed that a few of the cytomegalovirus-associated TCR beta chains recognize cytomegalovirus antigens. Compared with the 666-donor mean, donors in an Asian-associated ancestry cluster had fewer N-insertions in productive TCRs, according to a later genetic analysis. According to a later analysis, TCR association rates differed among HLA loci, with DRB1 alleles showing the most associated TCRs and HLA-C alleles showing the fewest. The sequencing pipeline was judged likely to have produced a cluster of highly shared sequence variants as a technical artifact. Assigning TCR associations to individual alleles was difficult when HLA alleles, especially DR and DQ, strongly co-occurred. Because some donors lacked HLA typing at each locus, the association tests relied only on the typed subset. Only TCR beta chains were sequenced in this cohort, and the absence of alpha or paired-chain data limited detectable features. Some IMGT-functional V segments, including TRBV6-2 and TRBV6-3, could not be told apart with the 87-base-pair reads, so those segments were excluded. An earlier analysis of approximately 590 of the donors showed that most TCR beta V segments appeared in productive rearrangements either about 87% or about 30% of the time, which broadly matched IMGT annotations. The authors suggested that the approach could potentially be generalized to other disease states and immunological phenotypes. In a later analysis, several top co-occurrence clusters were reported to appear linked to parvovirus B19, influenza, CMV and Epstein-Barr virus. Most TCR sequences were observed very rarely across donors, whereas some public TCRs were present in many individuals. Specific HLA alleles were associated with roughly 16,000 TCR beta sequences at a false discovery rate of 0.05 in a later analysis. A later analysis found that HLA-associated TCR beta chains were more clonally expanded and had lower generation probabilities than equally common non-associated chains. A later genetic analysis associated a missense DCLRE1C variant with V-gene and J-gene trimming of TCR beta chains, and an independent cohort replicated the association.

Library prep was done by the immunoSEQ multiplex PCR assay. The multiplex PCR relied on a mix of 60 forward primers for TCR Vbeta segments and 13 reverse primers for TCR Jbeta segments. Amplification of the CDR3 region of rearranged TCR beta genes was performed with a multiplex PCR assay on genomic DNA. The Illumina HiSeq System was used to sequence the amplified TCR beta libraries as 87-base-pair reads. The original pipeline was this. In a later analysis, tens of millions of unique TCR beta chains were counted across the 500 to 700 repertoires, and roughly 11 million of these chains were shared by at least two donors. A nearest-neighbor algorithm error-corrected the raw reads and collapsed the reads into unique sequences, merging closely related sequences to remove PCR and sequencing errors. CDR3 sequences were aligned to IMGT reference sequences to assign V, D and J gene segments. For a sequence to be retained, a match of at least six nucleotides was required to both a V gene segment and a J gene segment. A rearrangement counted as productive if the CDR3 had no stop codons and remained in frame with V and J, and every other rearrangement counted as non-productive. Following IMGT convention, CDR3 was defined as the stretch from the second conserved V-encoded cysteine up to the conserved J-encoded phenylalanine. In an earlier analysis of more than 550 of the donors, sequences lacking an unambiguous match to a single V gene segment were excluded. An earlier analysis of several hundred of the donors called V segments functional above 56.7% productive rearrangements and segregating when the between-donor standard deviation exceeded 5%. A statistical classification framework was developed to diagnose cytomegalovirus status using the catalog of TCR beta chain sequences. In a later analysis, TCR nucleotide sequences were compared against IMGT/GENE-DB human TR gene sequences so that V and J genes could be assigned. Using the TCRdist pipeline, a later analysis assigned CDR3 sequences along with most-parsimonious VDJ recombination scenarios. In a later analysis, each TCR beta chain was defined by its CDR3 amino acid sequence together with its V-gene family, and reads lacking a unique V-gene family were excluded. In a later analysis, 450 to 600 highly shared, low-generation-probability nucleotide sequences were removed to address suspected cross-contamination and a sequencing artifact. For each public chain, a later analysis derived a clonal expansion index from normalized ranks of inferred template counts within each repertoire. A later analysis computed generation probabilities with a VDJ recombination model fitted to out-of-frame rearrangements, and checked the results against IGoR. In a later analysis, TCR-TCR, TCR-HLA and TCR-CMV co-occurrence was scored with hypergeometric tests, and a repertoire-size bias correction was applied to TCR pairs. In a later analysis, false discovery rates were estimated by permuting HLA or CMV assignments 20 times. In a later analysis, co-occurring TCRs were grouped with DBSCAN, and TCRdist sequence similarity was added when clustering was performed within HLA-allele-positive subsets. Repertoires with fewer than 30,000 or more than 120,000 public chains, plus five repertoires with anomalous nucleotide sharing, were excluded from co-occurrence clustering. Not all clones reach the TCRdb copy of this immuneACCESS table, which keeps in-frame sequences only. Checked studies attribute under half of the gap to unresolved V genes and leave the rest unexplained. V, J and clone size are those of that table, while D and trimming were read from the DNA. Counted in this sample were about 130,000 clones; around three quarters of them appeared once. The leading ten clones occupy 3.6% of the sample.

In total, fewer than 750 healthy bone marrow donors made up the cohort. At the time of sampling, all cohort members were nominally healthy, though unrecorded immune exposures were likely present. The donor tested CMV seronegative, placing the donor among the 350 or so seronegative members of the cohort. Every donor gave a peripheral blood sample, and the peripheral blood mononuclear cells from that sample were used for TCR beta sequencing. The Qiagen DNeasy Blood Extraction Kit was used to extract genomic DNA from the blood cell samples. Concerning this clone itself: Its antigen remains undetermined. Base qualities were left out, and no much larger clone turns up one base away.

V is shortened by 0 bases, J by 1 base, and the region joining them spans 7 bases. CDR1 and CDR2, looked up from the germline V gene, are SGDLS and YYNGEE. From the cysteine up to the phenylalanine, the CDR3 has a length of 14 residues. The CDR3 DNA has 42 bases and is translated from base 1. Material for sequencing was PBMCs. The chain was built from TRBV9 and TRBJ1-2; possibly the D gene is TRBD1, per 6 matching bases. This clonotype was sampled from a man aged 40-49 years in good health and CMV-seronegative. The CDR3 region has the sequence CASSVADSNYGYTF. Read as DNA, the sequence is TGTGCCAGCAGCGTAGCGGACAGTAACTATGGCTACACCTTC.